This T cell receptor (beta chain) was profiled in a study of radiation and T cells in renal cell carcinoma. Study observations and caveats: Top tumor clonotypes rose in blood 2 weeks post-radiation, then contracted.

To note about this clone: Its antigen is undetermined.

As for time point: baseline pretreatment blood. Specified treatment: 15 Gy SBRT to primary tumor, nephrectomy 4 weeks later. V shed 3 bases and J shed 7 bases, with 22 bases lying between them. The CDR3 is 16 amino acids. CDR1 LNHDA and CDR2 SQIVND come from the germline V gene (reference sequence). Sequencing was performed with immunoSEQ multiplex PCR; in TCRdb, only in-frame clones are kept and a portion is missing. The profile shows 150,000 or so clones, approximately 90% of them singletons. This rearrangement joins TRBV19 to TRBJ2-7, with unresolved D. This clonotype was sampled from a woman aged 70 to 79 with renal cell carcinoma. The specimen comprised blood, sampled from a patient whose treatment included radiotherapy and nephrectomy. CDR3: CASSMISGPLRGEQYF. The CDR3 bases are TGTGCCAGTAGTATGATTTCGGGTCCTCTTAGAGGAGAGCAGTACTTC.